Reported below is one T cell receptor beta chain. The sample originates from a study of blood T cell repertoires in COVID-19. Study-level information: Samples representing acute and convalescent COVID-19 were sourced from the United States, Italy and Spain. PBMCs, B-cell-depleted T cells, or T cells were the source of the cDNA or gDNA that made up the material.

As processed by the authors: For nucleated cells, counts were estimated from reference gene primer amplification. This table comes from immunoSEQ multiplex PCR, and its TCRdb copy is limited to in-frame clones, with some not included. The D gene and trimming were derived from the DNA, and the V and J assignments and clone size from that table. The table records roughly 60,000 clones, roughly four fifths of them present only once. The germline V gene has CDR1 MDHEN and CDR2 SYDVKM. The junction had 11 bases not matched to a gene; V was cut back by 7 bases and J by 7 bases. This CDR3 region has 15 residues.

This receptor was identified in a man aged 55 to 70 with acute or convalescent COVID-19. Material: peripheral blood. The chain links TRBV28 to TRBJ1-2; the match to TRBD1 covers 11 bases. The DNA of the CDR3 is TGTGCCAGCACCCTTCCTTGGACAGGGGGCTCTGGCTACACCTTC. Translation: CASTLPWTGGSGYTF.